This TCR beta chain was identified during a study of cytomegalovirus exposure and HLA in healthy donors. 13 Jbeta primers and 60 Vbeta primers were used for the PCR. Only in-frame clones appear in the TCRdb table, and some are missing; sequencing was by immunoSEQ multiplex PCR. Of roughly 150,000 clones in the sample, roughly 80% were seen once. Deletions cut 0 bases from V and 0 bases from J, with 11 bases between. From germline, CDR1 is MGHDK and CDR2 SYGVNS. This CDR3 contains 16 residues. The chain links TRBV25-1 to TRBJ2-5; no clear D. This TCR derives from a man aged 18 to 35 in good health and CMV-seropositive. What was sequenced was PBMCs. CDR3 DNA: TGTGCCAGCAGTGAATATATCTTCTTCTACCAAGAGACCCAGTACTTC. Translated, it gives CASSEYIFFYQETQYF.